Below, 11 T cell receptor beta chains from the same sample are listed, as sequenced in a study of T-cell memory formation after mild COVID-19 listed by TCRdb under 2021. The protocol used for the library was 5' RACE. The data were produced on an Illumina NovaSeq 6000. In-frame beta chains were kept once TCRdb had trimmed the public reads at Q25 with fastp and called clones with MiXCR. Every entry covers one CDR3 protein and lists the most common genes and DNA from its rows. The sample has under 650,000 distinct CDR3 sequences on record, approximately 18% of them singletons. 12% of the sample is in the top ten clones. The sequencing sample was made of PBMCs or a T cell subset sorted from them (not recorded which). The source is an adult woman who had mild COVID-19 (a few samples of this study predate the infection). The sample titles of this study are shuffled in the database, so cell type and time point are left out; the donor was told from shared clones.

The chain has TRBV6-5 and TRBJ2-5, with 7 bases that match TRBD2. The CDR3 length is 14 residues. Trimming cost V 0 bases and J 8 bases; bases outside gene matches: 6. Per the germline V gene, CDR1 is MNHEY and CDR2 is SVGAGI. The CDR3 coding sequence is TGTGCCAGCAGTTACTCGGGGAGGGGACGAACCCAGTACTTC. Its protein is CASSYSGRGRTQYF.

CDR3 residues: CASSYTGTNTGELFF. In DNA form, the CDR3 reads TGTGCCAGCAGTTACACGGGAACGAACACCGGGGAGCTGTTTTTT. The chain is built from TRBV6-5 and TRBJ2-2; TRBD2 might be the D (5 bases). There are 15 residues in the CDR3. Trimming pared 2 bases from V and 0 bases from J, leaving 7 bases between. Germline V gene lookup returns CDR1 MNHEY and CDR2 SVGAGI.

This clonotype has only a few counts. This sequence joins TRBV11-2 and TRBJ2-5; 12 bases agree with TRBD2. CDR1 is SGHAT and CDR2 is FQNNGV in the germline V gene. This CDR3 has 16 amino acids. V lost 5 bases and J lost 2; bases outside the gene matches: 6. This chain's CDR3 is CASSRGLAGRQETQYF. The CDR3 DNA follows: TGTGCCAGCAGCAGAGGACTAGCGGGGAGACAAGAGACCCAGTACTTC. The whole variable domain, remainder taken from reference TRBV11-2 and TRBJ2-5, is EAGVAQSPRYKIIEKRQSVAFWCNPISGHATLYWYQQILGQGPKLLIQFQNNGVVDDSQLPKDRFSAERLKGVDSTLKIQPAKLEDSAVYLCASSRGLAGRQETQYFGPGTRLLVL.

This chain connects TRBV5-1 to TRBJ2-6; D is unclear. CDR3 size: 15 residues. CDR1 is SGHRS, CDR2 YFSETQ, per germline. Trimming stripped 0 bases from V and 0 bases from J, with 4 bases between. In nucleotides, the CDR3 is TGCGCCAGCAGCTTGGATAACTCTGGGGCCAACGTCCTGACTTTC. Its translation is CASSLDNSGANVLTF. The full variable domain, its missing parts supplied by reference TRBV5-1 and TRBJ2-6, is KAGVTQTPRYLIKTRGQQVTLSCSPISGHRSVSWYQQTPGQGLQFLFEYFSETQRNKGNFPGRFSGRQFSNSRSEMNVSTLELGDSALYLCASSLDNSGANVLTFGAGSRLTVL.

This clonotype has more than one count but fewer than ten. CDR3 amino acids: CASGRLRGGEETQYF. The DNA for the CDR3 is TGTGCCAGCGGCCGTTTGAGGGGAGGAGAGGAGACCCAGTACTTC. The chain combines TRBV7-2 with TRBJ2-5; D perhaps matches TRBD2 (6 bases). Between the trimmed V and J ends, which lost 8 bases and 5 bases, there was a span of 21 bases. The CDR3 consists of 15 residues. Germline-derived CDR1 and CDR2 are SGHTA and FQGNSA.

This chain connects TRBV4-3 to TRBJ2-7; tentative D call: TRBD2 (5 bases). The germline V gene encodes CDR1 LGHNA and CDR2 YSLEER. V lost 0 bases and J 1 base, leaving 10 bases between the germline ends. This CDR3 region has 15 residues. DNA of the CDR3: TGCGCCAGCAGCCAAGAGCGGGCGTATTCCTACGAGCAGTACTTC. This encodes CASSQERAYSYEQYF.

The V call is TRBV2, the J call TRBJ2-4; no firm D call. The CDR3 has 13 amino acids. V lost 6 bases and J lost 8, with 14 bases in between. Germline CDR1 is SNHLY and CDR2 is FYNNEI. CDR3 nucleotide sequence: TGTGCCAGCAGCGCCCAGCTAGGCGACATTCAGTACTTC. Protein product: CASSAQLGDIQYF.

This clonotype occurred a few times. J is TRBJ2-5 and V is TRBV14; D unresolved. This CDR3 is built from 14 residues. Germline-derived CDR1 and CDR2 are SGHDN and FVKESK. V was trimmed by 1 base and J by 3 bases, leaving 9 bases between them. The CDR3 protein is CASSQVHGKETQYF. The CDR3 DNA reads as TGTGCCAGCAGCCAAGTGCACGGAAAAGAGACCCAGTACTTC.

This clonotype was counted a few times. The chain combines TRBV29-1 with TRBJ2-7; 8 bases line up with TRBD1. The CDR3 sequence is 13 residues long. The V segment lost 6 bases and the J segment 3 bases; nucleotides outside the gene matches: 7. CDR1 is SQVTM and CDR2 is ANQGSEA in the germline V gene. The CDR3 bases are TGCAGCGTAGGGGGCAGGGGGCTCTACGAGCAGTACTTC. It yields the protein CSVGGRGLYEQYF.

The CDR3 region is CATSSRLAGDLNEQFF. In nucleotides, the CDR3 is TGTGCCACCAGCTCCCGACTAGCGGGAGATTTGAATGAGCAGTTCTTC. The genes are TRBV15 and TRBJ2-1, with 12 positions matching TRBD2. Germline V gene data show CDR1 as LNHNV and CDR2 as YYDKDF (reference sequence). Trimming at V came to 5 bases and at J to 7 bases, leaving 9 bases not matched to a gene. The CDR3 is 16 amino acids.

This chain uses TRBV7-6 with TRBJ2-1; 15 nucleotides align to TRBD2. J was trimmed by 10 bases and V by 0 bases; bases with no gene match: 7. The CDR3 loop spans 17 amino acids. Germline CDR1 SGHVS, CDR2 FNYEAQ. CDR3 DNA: TGTGCCAGCAGCTTAGCAGGACTAGCGGGAGGGCCGGGAGAGCAGTTCTTC. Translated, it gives CASSLAGLAGGPGEQFF.